The 26 T cell receptor beta chains below all came from one sample that was sequenced in a study of blood T cell repertoires in COVID-19. The method was immunoSEQ multiplex PCR; TCRdb's version includes in-frame clones alone and lacks a portion of them. The table lists about 410,000 clones, around 89% of them singletons. The sample comprised peripheral blood. The source is a woman between 40 and 55 years old with COVID-19, enrolled during active disease.

This rearrangement joins TRBV27 to TRBJ2-2, with a tentative D call TRBD2 (6 bases). Germline V lookup: CDR1 MNHEY, CDR2 SMNVEV (reference sequence). The ends were cut back, 1 base at V and 7 bases at J, with 16 bases in the middle. The CDR3 covers 16 residues. This CDR3 reads CASSLLRVGRGGELFF. CDR3 nucleotides: TGTGCCAGCAGTTTATTGCGGGTCGGGCGGGGCGGGGAGCTGTTTTTT.

The rearrangement uses TRBV6-6 and TRBJ1-2, with 8 nucleotides matching TRBD1. This CDR3 has 16 residues. Unmatched junction bases numbered 12, after V lost 7 bases and J lost 2 bases. The V gene's germline CDR1 is MNHNY and CDR2 SVGAGI (reference sequence). This chain's CDR3 is CASNLRTQGGNYGYTF. The CDR3 region has the DNA TGTGCCAGCAACCTCAGAACACAGGGGGGGAACTATGGCTACACCTTC.

This clone was recorded once. The genes are TRBV28 and TRBJ1-5; D not resolved. This CDR3 contains 16 residues. Looked up from germline, CDR1 is MDHEN and CDR2 is SYDVKM. Trimming took 2 bases from V and 0 from J, leaving 11 bases between them. CDR3 sequence: CASSLRGSYSNQPQHF. CDR3 nucleotide sequence: TGTGCCAGCAGTTTACGTGGCAGTTATAGCAATCAGCCCCAGCATTTT.

This chain joins TRBV18 and TRBJ2-7; D is uncertain. Between the trimmed V and J ends, which lost 0 bases and 3 bases, there was a span of 9 bases. The CDR3 totals 14 residues. Germline V CDR1 and CDR2: KGHSH, LQKENI. The CDR3 is CASSPPLNYYEQYF. The CDR3 coding sequence is TGTGCCAGCTCACCACCGCTCAACTACTACGAGCAGTACTTC.

The chain combines TRBV28 with TRBJ1-5, with a weak D call TRBD1 (5 bases). Between the trimmed V and J ends, which lost 9 bases and 2 bases, there was a span of 11 bases. Germline-derived CDR1 and CDR2 are MDHEN and SYDVKM. The CDR3 spans 13 residues. The CDR3 region is CASGHPRNQPQHF. The DNA of the CDR3 is TGTGCCAGTGGACATCCTCGCAATCAGCCCCAGCATTTT.

The chain recombines TRBV7-2 with TRBJ1-5; 9 bases match TRBD1. The CDR3 loop spans 14 amino acids. The junction had 5 bases not matched to a gene; V was cut back by 1 base and J by 10 bases. CDR1 is SGHTA, CDR2 FQGNSA, per germline. The CDR3 bases are TGTGCCAGCAGCTTAGGGACAGGGGCCCGACCCCAGCATTTT. The encoded protein is CASSLGTGARPQHF.

The chain combines TRBV9 with TRBJ1-1; D possibly corresponds to TRBD1 (5 bases). Germline V lookup: CDR1 SGDLS, CDR2 YYNGEE. Trimming stripped 0 bases from V and 7 bases from J, with 10 bases between. The CDR3 is made up of 13 amino acids. The CDR3 bases are TGTGCCAGCAGCGTAGGGCAGGGAAATGAAGCTTTCTTT. This codes for CASSVGQGNEAFF.

This rearrangement joins TRBV29-1 to TRBJ2-7; the D gene is possibly TRBD1 (5 bases). Germline V gene sequence: CDR1 SQVTM, CDR2 ANQGSEA. This CDR3 region has 12 residues. Deletions cut 7 bases from V and 3 bases from J, with 13 bases between. The CDR3 is CSALGANYEQYF. CDR3 coding DNA: TGCAGCGCCCTAGGGGCGAACTACGAGCAGTACTTC.

This clone was seen once. This chain links TRBV19 with TRBJ1-1, with D perhaps matching TRBD1 (5 bases). Per the germline V gene, CDR1 is LNHDA and CDR2 is SQIVND (reference sequence). This CDR3 contains 13 residues. Trimming took off 8 bases at V and 6 bases at J, with 16 bases between the two ends. This CDR3 reads CASLPRVNAEAFF. The CDR3 bases are TGTGCCAGTTTACCCAGGGTCAACGCTGAAGCTTTCTTT.

This chain joins TRBV5-5 and TRBJ1-1; 7 positions agree with TRBD1. The junction had 8 bases not matched to a gene; V was cut back by 3 bases and J by 0 bases. The CDR3 is 16 residues long. CDR1 and CDR2 (germline): SGHKS, YYEKEE (reference sequence). The CDR3 sequence is CASSSTGAQMNTEAFF. The CDR3, as DNA: TGTGCCAGCAGCTCCACAGGGGCCCAAATGAACACTGAAGCTTTCTTT.

The J gene is TRBJ2-7, the V gene TRBV12-5; possibly TRBD1 for D (6 bases). The CDR3 sequence is 17 residues long. Trimming pared 4 bases from V and 2 bases from J, leaving 21 bases between. CDR1 LGHNT and CDR2 FRNRAP come from the germline V gene. CDR3 amino acids: CASGSGRQAGSTYEQYF. The CDR3 DNA reads as TGTGCTAGTGGTTCCGGCCGACAGGCCGGGTCAACCTACGAGCAGTACTTC.

The chain is built from TRBV19 and TRBJ1-2; D may be TRBD1 (6 bases). The CDR3 spans 14 residues. The V end lost 4 bases, the J end lost 11 bases, and 20 bases lay between the germline ends. Germline V gene lookup returns CDR1 LNHDA and CDR2 SQIVND (reference sequence). DNA for the CDR3: TGTGCCAGTAGTAGACAGGTCGTCGCAGAAAGGTACACCTTC. Translated: CASSRQVVAERYTF. The whole variable domain, filled in from reference TRBV19 and TRBJ1-2, reads DGGITQSPKYLFRKEGQNVTLSCEQNLNHDAMYWYRQDPGQGLRLIYYSQIVNDFQKGDIAEGYSVSREKKESFPLTVTSAQKNPTAFYLCASSRQVVAERYTFGSGTRLTVV.

This clone has only a few counts. The chain uses TRBV6-1 and TRBJ1-6; D perhaps matches TRBD1 (6 bases). The ends were cut back, 3 bases at V and 14 bases at J, with 11 bases in the middle. Germline V gene data show CDR1 as MNHNS and CDR2 as SASEGT. The length of the CDR3 is 12 residues. The CDR3 loop reads CASSERQATLHF. The CDR3, as DNA: TGTGCCAGCAGTGAGAGACAGGCCACCCTCCACTTT.

About this clone: The sample contains more than one DNA sequence encoding this CDR3. The V and J genes are TRBV11-3 and TRBJ1-1; 8 bases align to TRBD1. The CDR3 length is 15 residues. Germline lookup yields CDR1 SGHNT and CDR2 YENEEA. V shed 1 base and J 5 bases; nucleotides not matched to a gene: 6. For the CDR3, the DNA is TGTGCCAGCAGCTTAGGTGGGACAGGTGGGACTGAAGCTTTCTTT. This gives the protein CASSLGGTGGTEAFF.

The J gene is TRBJ1-2, the V gene TRBV28; D remains ambiguous. The CDR3 length is 12 residues. Germline CDR1 is MDHEN and CDR2 is SYDVKM. Trimming cost V 4 bases and J 6 bases, with 9 bases left between them. The CDR3 is CASSSFGDGYTF. CDR3 bases: TGTGCCAGCAGTTCCTTCGGGGATGGCTACACCTTC.

The chain is built from TRBV7-8 and TRBJ2-1; 11 bases are shared with TRBD2. The CDR3 sequence is 19 residues long. V shed 0 bases, J shed 4 bases, and the junction held 11 bases outside the gene matches. Germline values: CDR1 SGHVS, CDR2 FQNEAQ. The DNA of the CDR3 is TGTGCCAGCAGCTTAGCGTCTGGAAAGACTAGCGGGATGTACAATGAGCAGTTCTTC. Amino acid sequence: CASSLASGKTSGMYNEQFF.

The chain combines TRBV3-1 (or the pseudogene TRBV3-2) with TRBJ2-1; 8 bases line up with TRBD2. Germline V gene sequence: CDR1 LGHDT, CDR2 YNNKEL (reference sequence). The V segment lost 0 bases and the J segment 8 bases; nucleotides outside the gene matches: 6. The CDR3 totals 15 residues. Here the CDR3 reads CASSQDSPGGDEQFF. In DNA, the CDR3 is TGTGCCAGCAGCCAAGATTCACCGGGAGGGGATGAGCAGTTCTTC.

The rearrangement uses TRBV12-3 or TRBV12-4 and TRBJ2-5; D not certain. V lost 2 bases to trimming and J lost 5 bases, with 9 bases between them. There are 13 residues in the CDR3. The CDR3 DNA reads TGTGCCAGCAGTTTAAGTAGTGTTGAGACCCAGTACTTC. Protein: CASSLSSVETQYF.

The chain uses TRBV28 and TRBJ1-2; D not certain. The CDR3 runs 13 residues. The germline gives CDR1 MDHEN, CDR2 SYDVKM. V lost 5 bases and J 3 bases, leaving 10 bases between the germline ends. The DNA for the CDR3 is TGTGCCAGCAGTGACCTAGGAGACTATGGCTACACCTTC. It translates to CASSDLGDYGYTF.

Only one count was recorded for this clone. This sequence joins TRBV5-1 and TRBJ2-5; TRBD1 agrees at 8 bases. The CDR3 spans 15 residues. With V trimmed by 2 bases and J by 2 bases, 5 bases remained unmatched. Germline V gene sequence: CDR1 SGHRS, CDR2 YFSETQ. This CDR3 is CASSFGQGWQETQYF. CDR3 nucleotides: TGCGCCAGCAGCTTCGGACAGGGATGGCAAGAGACCCAGTACTTC.

The CDR3 DNA reads TGTGCCAGCAGTCGACAGTACCCAAATGAAAAACTGTTTTTT. This codes for CASSRQYPNEKLFF. The chain combines TRBV6-6 with TRBJ1-4; possible D gene TRBD1, 5 bases. Germline values: CDR1 MNHNY, CDR2 SVGAGI (reference sequence). V lost 5 bases to trimming and J lost 5 bases, with 12 bases between them. The CDR3 contains 14 residues.

The rearrangement joins TRBV12-3 or TRBV12-4 to TRBJ2-1; tentatively, D is TRBD1 (7 bases). V dropped 4 bases and J dropped 14 bases, with 18 bases sitting between them. The CDR3 extends over 13 amino acids. CDR3 amino acids: CASSSLSGGGKFF. CDR3 nucleotides: TGTGCCAGCAGTTCCCTCTCAGGGGGAGGAAAGTTCTTC.

The CDR3 coding sequence is TGTGCCAGCAGCACCGGGACAGGGGGCAGTACCAGTGGCTACACCTTC. The encoded protein is CASSTGTGGSTSGYTF. The J gene is TRBJ1-2, the V gene TRBV5-5, with 12 positions matching TRBD1. There are 16 residues in the CDR3. CDR1 SGHKS and CDR2 YYEKEE come from the germline V gene (reference sequence). V lost 4 bases to trimming and J lost 7 bases; unmatched junction nucleotides: 11.

The chain links TRBV7-2 to TRBJ2-7; 8 bases agree with TRBD1. In germline, CDR1 is SGHTA, CDR2 FQGNSA. The V segment lost 0 bases and the J segment 2 bases; nucleotides outside the gene matches: 0. The CDR3 extends over 14 amino acids. The CDR3 coding sequence is TGTGCCAGCAGCTTAGCGGACAGGGCCTACGAGCAGTACTTC. It encodes CASSLADRAYEQYF.

The V gene is TRBV5-1, the J gene TRBJ1-1, with D tentatively TRBD1 (5 bases). The CDR3 has 14 amino acids. Germline CDR1 reads SGHRS; CDR2 reads YFSETQ. V was shortened by 4 bases and J by 1 base, with 11 bases between the two germline ends. CDR3 DNA sequence: TGCGCCAGCAGCCAAGTACAGGAGAACACTGAAGCTTTCTTT. Amino acids: CASSQVQENTEAFF.

The chain has TRBV25-1 and TRBJ2-5; TRBD1 aligns across 9 bases. The junction had 8 bases not matched to a gene; V was cut back by 4 bases and J by 5 bases. The CDR3 is made up of 15 amino acids. Germline V gene data show CDR1 as MGHDK and CDR2 as SYGVNS. The DNA for the CDR3 is TGTGCCAGCAGTGCCTACAGGGGGCTGAGGGAGACCCAGTACTTC. It translates to CASSAYRGLRETQYF.